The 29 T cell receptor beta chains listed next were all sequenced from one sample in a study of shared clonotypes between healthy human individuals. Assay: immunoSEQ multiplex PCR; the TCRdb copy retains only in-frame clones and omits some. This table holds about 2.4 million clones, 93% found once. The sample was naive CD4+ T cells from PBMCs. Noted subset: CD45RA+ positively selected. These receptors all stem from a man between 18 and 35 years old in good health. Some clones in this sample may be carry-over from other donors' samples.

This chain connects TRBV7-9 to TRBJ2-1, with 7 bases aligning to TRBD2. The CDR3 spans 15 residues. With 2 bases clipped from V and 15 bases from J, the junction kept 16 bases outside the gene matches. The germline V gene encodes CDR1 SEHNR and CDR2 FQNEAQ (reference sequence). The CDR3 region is CASSLSLRESTQVFF. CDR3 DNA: TGTGCCAGCAGCTTATCTCTGCGGGAGAGTACGCAGGTGTTCTTC.

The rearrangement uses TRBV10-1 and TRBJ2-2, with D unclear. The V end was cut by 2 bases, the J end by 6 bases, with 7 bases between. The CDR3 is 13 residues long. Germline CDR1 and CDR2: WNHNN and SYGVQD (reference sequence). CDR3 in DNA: TGCGCCAGCAGTGAGCGTGGGTCCGGGGAGCTGTTTTTT. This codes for CASSERGSGELFF.

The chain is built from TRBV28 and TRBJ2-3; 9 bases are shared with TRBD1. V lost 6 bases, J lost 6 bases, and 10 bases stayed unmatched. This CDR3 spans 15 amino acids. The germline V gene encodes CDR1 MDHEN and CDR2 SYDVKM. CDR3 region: CASRSPGQGYDTQYF. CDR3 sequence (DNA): TGTGCCAGCAGATCCCCGGGACAGGGTTACGATACGCAGTATTTT.

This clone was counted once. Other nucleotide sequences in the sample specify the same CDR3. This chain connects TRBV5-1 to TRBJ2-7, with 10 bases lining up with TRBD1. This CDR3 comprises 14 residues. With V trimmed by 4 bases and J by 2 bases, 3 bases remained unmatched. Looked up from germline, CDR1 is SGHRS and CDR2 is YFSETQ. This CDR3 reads CASSLDRGAYEQYF. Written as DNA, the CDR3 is TGCGCCAGCAGCCTGGACAGGGGGGCCTACGAGCAGTACTTC.

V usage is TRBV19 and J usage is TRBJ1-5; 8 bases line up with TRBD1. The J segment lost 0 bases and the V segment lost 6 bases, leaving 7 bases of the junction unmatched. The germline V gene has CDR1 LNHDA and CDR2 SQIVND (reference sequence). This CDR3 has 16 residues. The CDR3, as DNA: TGTGCCAGTAGCCAGGACAGGGCTTATAGCAATCAGCCCCAGCATTTT. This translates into CASSQDRAYSNQPQHF.

This CDR3 is CASSLSYFNNEQFF. The CDR3 coding sequence is TGTGCCAGCAGTTTATCGTACTTCAACAATGAGCAGTTCTTC. This chain links TRBV27 with TRBJ2-1; D ambiguous. The CDR3 loop spans 14 amino acids. V lost 0 bases and J 5 bases, leaving 8 bases between the germline ends. Germline-derived CDR1 and CDR2 are MNHEY and SMNVEV (reference sequence).

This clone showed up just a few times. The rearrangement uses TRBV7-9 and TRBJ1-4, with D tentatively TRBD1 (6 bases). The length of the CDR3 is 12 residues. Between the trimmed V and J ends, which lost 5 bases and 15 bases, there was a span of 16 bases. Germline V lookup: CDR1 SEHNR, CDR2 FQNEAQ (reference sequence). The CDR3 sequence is CASSQRGDKVFF. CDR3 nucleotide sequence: TGTGCCAGCAGCCAGAGGGGGGACAAGGTGTTTTTT.

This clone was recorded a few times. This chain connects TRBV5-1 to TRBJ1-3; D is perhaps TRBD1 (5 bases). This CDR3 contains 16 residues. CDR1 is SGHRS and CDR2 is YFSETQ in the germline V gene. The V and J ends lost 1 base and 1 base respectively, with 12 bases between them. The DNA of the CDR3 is TGCGCCAGCAGCTTGAACGGAAGGGGTTCTGGAAACACCATATATTTT. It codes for CASSLNGRGSGNTIYF. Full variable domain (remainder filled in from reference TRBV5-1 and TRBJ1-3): KAGVTQTPRYLIKTRGQQVTLSCSPISGHRSVSWYQQTPGQGLQFLFEYFSETQRNKGNFPGRFSGRQFSNSRSEMNVSTLELGDSALYLCASSLNGRGSGNTIYFGEGSWLTVV.

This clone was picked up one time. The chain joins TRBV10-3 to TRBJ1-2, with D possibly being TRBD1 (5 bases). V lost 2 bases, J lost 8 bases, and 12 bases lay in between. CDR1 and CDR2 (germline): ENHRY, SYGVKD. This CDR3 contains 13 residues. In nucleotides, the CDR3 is TGTGCCATCAGTGAGGGGGCAGATGGAGGCTACACCTTC. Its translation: CAISEGADGGYTF.

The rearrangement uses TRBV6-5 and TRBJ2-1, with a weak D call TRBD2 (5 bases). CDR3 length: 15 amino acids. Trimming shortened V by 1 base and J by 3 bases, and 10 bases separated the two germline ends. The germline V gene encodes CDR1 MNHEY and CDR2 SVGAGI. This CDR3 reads CASSYWAGLYNEQFF. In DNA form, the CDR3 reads TGTGCCAGCAGTTACTGGGCGGGCCTCTACAATGAGCAGTTCTTC.

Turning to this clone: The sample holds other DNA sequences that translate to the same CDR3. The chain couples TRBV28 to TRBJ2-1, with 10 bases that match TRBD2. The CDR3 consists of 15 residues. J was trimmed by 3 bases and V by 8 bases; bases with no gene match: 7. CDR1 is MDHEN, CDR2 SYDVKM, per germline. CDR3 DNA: TGTGCCAGCCTGATAGCGGGGGGCCTCTACAATGAGCAGTTCTTC. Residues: CASLIAGGLYNEQFF.

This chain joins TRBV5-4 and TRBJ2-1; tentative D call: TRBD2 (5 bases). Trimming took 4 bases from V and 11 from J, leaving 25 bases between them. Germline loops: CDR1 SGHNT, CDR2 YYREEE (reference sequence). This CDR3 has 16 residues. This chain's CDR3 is CASSGGVGLLAMKQFF. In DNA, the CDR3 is TGTGCCAGCAGCGGAGGTGTCGGACTCCTCGCAATGAAGCAGTTCTTC.

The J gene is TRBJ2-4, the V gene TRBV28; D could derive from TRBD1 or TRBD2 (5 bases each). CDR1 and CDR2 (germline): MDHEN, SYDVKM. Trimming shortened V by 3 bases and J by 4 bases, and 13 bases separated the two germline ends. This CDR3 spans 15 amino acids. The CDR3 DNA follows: TGTGCCAGCAGTTTGGTCGGGGCCCTAAAAAACATTCAGTACTTC. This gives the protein CASSLVGALKNIQYF. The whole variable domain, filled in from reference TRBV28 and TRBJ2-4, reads DVKVTQSSRYLVKRTGEKVFLECVQDMDHENMFWYRQDPGLGLRLIYFSYDVKMKEKGDIPEGYSVSREKKERFSLILESASTNQTSMYLCASSLVGALKNIQYFGAGTRLSVL.

For the CDR3, the DNA is TGCGCCAGCAGTGGGGATTTGATTCCCTACGAGCAGTACTTC. Its protein product is CASSGDLIPYEQYF. V usage is TRBV10-2 and J usage is TRBJ2-7, with D uncertain. The length of the CDR3 is 14 residues. Germline V lookup: CDR1 WSHSY, CDR2 SAAADI. V lost 4 bases and J 2 bases, leaving 12 bases between the germline ends.

CDR3 sequence (DNA): TGTGCCTGGAGTGTAGGTCTCCGGACAGGGTATGAGACCCAGTACTTC. Protein product: CAWSVGLRTGYETQYF. This sequence joins TRBV30 and TRBJ2-5; 8 bases line up with TRBD1. V was clipped by 0 bases and J by 5 bases; unmatched bases: 11. Germline-derived CDR1 and CDR2 are GTSNPN and SVGIG (reference sequence). CDR3 length: 16 amino acids.

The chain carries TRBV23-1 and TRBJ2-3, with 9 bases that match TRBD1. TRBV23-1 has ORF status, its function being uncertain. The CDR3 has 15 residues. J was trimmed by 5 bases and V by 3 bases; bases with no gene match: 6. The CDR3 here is CASSHPGTGRDTQYF. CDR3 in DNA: TGCGCCAGCAGTCACCCCGGGACAGGGAGAGATACGCAGTATTTT.

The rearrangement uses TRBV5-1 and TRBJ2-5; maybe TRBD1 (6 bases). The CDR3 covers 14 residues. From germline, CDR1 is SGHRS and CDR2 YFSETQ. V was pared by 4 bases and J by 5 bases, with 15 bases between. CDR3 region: CASSLTGSEETQYF. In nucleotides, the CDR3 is TGCGCCAGCAGCCTGACAGGCTCTGAGGAGACCCAGTACTTC. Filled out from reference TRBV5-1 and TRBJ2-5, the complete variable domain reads KAGVTQTPRYLIKTRGQQVTLSCSPISGHRSVSWYQQTPGQGLQFLFEYFSETQRNKGNFPGRFSGRQFSNSRSEMNVSTLELGDSALYLCASSLTGSEETQYFGPGTRLLVL.

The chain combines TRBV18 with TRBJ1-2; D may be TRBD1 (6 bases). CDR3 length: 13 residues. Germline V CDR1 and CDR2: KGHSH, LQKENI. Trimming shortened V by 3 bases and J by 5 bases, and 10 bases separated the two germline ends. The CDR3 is CASSPPTGYGYTF. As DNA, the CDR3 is TGTGCCAGCTCACCGCCAACAGGGTATGGCTACACCTTC.

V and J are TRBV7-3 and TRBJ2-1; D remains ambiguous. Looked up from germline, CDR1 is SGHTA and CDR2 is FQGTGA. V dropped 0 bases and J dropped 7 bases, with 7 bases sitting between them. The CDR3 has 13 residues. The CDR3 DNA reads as TGTGCCAGCAGCTTAACTGCCAGGAATGAGCAGTTCTTC. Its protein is CASSLTARNEQFF.

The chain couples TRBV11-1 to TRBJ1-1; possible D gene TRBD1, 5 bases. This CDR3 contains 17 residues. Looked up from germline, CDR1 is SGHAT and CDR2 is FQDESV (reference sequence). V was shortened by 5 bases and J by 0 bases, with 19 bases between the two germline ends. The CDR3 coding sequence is TGTGCCAGCAGCCCGGGACTATCTTATTACTTGAACACTGAAGCTTTCTTT. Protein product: CASSPGLSYYLNTEAFF.

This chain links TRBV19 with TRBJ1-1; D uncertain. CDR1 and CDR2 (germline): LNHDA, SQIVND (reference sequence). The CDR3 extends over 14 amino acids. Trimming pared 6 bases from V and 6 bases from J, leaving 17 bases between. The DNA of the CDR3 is TGTGCCAGTAGGATCCGGAATGCCCCCGCTGAAGCTTTCTTT. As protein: CASRIRNAPAEAFF.

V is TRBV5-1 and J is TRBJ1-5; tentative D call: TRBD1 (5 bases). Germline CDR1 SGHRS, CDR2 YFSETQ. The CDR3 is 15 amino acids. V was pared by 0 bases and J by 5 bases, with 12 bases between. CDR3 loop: CASSLGDGGYQPQHF. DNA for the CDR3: TGCGCCAGCAGCTTGGGGGACGGGGGATATCAGCCCCAGCATTTT.

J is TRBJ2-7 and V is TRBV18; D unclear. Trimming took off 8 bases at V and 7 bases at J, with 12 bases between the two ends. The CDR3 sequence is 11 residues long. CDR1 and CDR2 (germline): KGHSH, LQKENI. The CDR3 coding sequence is TGTGCCAGCCGGTCCGTAGGGGAGCAGTACTTC. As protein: CASRSVGEQYF.

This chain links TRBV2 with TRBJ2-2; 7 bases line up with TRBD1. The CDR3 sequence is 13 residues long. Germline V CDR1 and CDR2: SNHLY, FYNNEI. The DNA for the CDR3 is TGTGCTATGGGACAGTCGAACACCGGGGAGCTGTTTTTT. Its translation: CAMGQSNTGELFF. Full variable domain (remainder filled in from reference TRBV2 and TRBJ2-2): EPEVTQTPSHQVTQMGQEVILRCVPISNHLYFYWYRQILGQKVEFLVSFYNNEISEKSEIFDDQFSVERPDGSNFTLKIRSTKLEDSAMYFCAMGQSNTGELFFGEGSRLTVL.

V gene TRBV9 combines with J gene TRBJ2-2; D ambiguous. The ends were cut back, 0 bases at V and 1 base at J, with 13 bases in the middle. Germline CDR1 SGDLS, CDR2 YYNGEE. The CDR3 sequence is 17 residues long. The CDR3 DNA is TGTGCCAGCAGCGTAGCAGGCCGGATTTTGAACACCGGGGAGCTGTTTTTT. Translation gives CASSVAGRILNTGELFF.

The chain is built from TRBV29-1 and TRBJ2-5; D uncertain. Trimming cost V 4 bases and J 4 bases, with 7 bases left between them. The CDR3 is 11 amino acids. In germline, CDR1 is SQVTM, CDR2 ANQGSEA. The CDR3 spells CSVGTAETQYF. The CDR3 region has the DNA TGCAGCGTTGGGACCGCAGAGACCCAGTACTTC.

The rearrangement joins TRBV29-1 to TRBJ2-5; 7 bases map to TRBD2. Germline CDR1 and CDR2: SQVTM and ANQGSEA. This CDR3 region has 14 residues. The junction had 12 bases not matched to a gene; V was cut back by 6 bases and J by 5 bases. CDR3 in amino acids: CSVDQGGSRETQYF. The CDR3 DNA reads TGCAGCGTCGATCAGGGAGGGAGCCGGGAGACCCAGTACTTC.

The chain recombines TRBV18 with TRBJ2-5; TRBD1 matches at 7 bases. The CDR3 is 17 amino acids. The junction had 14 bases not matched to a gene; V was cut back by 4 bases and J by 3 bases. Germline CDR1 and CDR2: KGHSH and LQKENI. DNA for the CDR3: TGTGCCAGCTCACTGAACGCCGGGACAGACCCTAAAGAGACCCAGTACTTC. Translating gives CASSLNAGTDPKETQYF.

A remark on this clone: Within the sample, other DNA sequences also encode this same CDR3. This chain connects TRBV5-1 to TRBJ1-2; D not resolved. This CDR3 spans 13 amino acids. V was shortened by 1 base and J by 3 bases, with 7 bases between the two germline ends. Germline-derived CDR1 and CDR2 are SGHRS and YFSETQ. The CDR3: CASSLRTDYGYTF. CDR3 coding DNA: TGCGCCAGCAGCTTGCGGACGGACTATGGCTACACCTTC.